The 7 T cell receptor beta chains reported below all come from one sample, sequenced in a study of cytotoxic CD8 clonotypes in ibrutinib-treated CLL. Assay: immunoSEQ multiplex PCR; the TCRdb copy retains only in-frame clones and omits some. The sample has tens of thousands of clones, about 76% seen once. Source: PBMCs, taken after 36 months of ibrutinib treatment. The source of these receptors is a human donor with chronic lymphocytic leukemia.

V gene TRBV2 combines with J gene TRBJ2-5; D ambiguous. CDR3 length: 10 amino acids. With 5 bases removed from V and 4 bases from J, the gap between germline ends came to 2 bases. Germline V gene lookup returns CDR1 SNHLY and CDR2 FYNNEI. The CDR3 reads CASSTETQYF. The CDR3 DNA reads as TGTGCCAGCAGTACAGAGACCCAGTACTTC.

V gene TRBV7-2 combines with J gene TRBJ1-1; 7 bases fit TRBD1. This CDR3 is built from 13 residues. Germline V gives CDR1 SGHTA, CDR2 FQGNSA. With V trimmed by 5 bases and J by 6 bases, 6 bases remained unmatched. The CDR3 reads CASSRDRASEAFF. In DNA, the CDR3 is TGTGCCAGCAGCCGTGACAGGGCTTCTGAAGCTTTCTTT.

In this sample, this clone turned up a few times. This chain uses TRBV6-5 with TRBJ1-1, with TRBD1 matching over 7 bases. Looked up from germline, CDR1 is MNHEY and CDR2 is SVGAGI. With V trimmed by 2 bases and J by 2 bases, 8 bases remained unmatched. The CDR3 covers 16 residues. The CDR3 DNA follows: TGTGCCAGCAGTTACGGGACAGCAGTTATTAACACTGAAGCTTTCTTT. As protein: CASSYGTAVINTEAFF.

The chain employs TRBV11-2 and TRBJ1-5, with D uncertain. Between the trimmed V and J ends, which lost 3 bases and 0 bases, there was a span of 3 bases. Germline assignment: CDR1 SGHAT and CDR2 FQNNGV. This CDR3 contains 13 residues. CDR3 amino acids: CASSFDSNQPQHF. In DNA, the CDR3 is TGTGCCAGCAGCTTTGATAGCAATCAGCCCCAGCATTTT.

This clone was seen a few times. V usage is TRBV7-3 and J usage is TRBJ1-5; 7 bases align to TRBD1. The CDR3 runs 18 residues. Per the germline V gene, CDR1 is SGHTA and CDR2 is FQGTGA. Trimming cost V 5 bases and J 1 base; bases outside gene matches: 14. The CDR3 DNA sequence: TGTGCCAGCAGCCATAACAAAGAGGACAGGAAGAGCAATCAGCCCCAGCATTTT. Amino acid sequence: CASSHNKEDRKSNQPQHF.

The chain couples TRBV5-4 to TRBJ2-7; 9 bases match TRBD1. The CDR3 totals 16 residues. Germline CDR1 reads SGHNT; CDR2 reads YYREEE (reference sequence). Trimming took 4 bases from V and 6 from J; bases not matched to a gene: 14. The chain's CDR3 is CASSPLQGQGESEQYF. In DNA form, the CDR3 reads TGTGCCAGCAGCCCATTACAGGGACAGGGAGAGAGCGAGCAGTACTTC.

The genes are TRBV5-1 and TRBJ1-4; unclear D gene. The CDR3 has 15 residues. V was pared by 0 bases and J by 6 bases, with 12 bases between. Looked up from germline, CDR1 is SGHRS and CDR2 is YFSETQ. CDR3: CASSLDGSGDEKLFF. As DNA, the CDR3 is TGCGCCAGCAGCTTGGATGGTTCCGGAGATGAAAAACTGTTTTTT.